The entry that follows covers one TCR beta chain sequence. The source of the sample is a study of sequential checkpoint blockade in melanoma. Study-wide context: Patients were randomized 1:1 to nivolumab-then-ipilimumab or ipilimumab-then-nivolumab first-line. Maintenance nivolumab came after either treatment sequence.

As to treatment: randomized to nivolumab then ipilimumab (arm A) or the reverse (arm B). DNA-damaging chemotherapy had not been given to any patient beforehand. Live CD3+CD8+ CD19− CD56− cells were sorted from PBMCs. Here immunoSEQ multiplex PCR was the method, and the copy in TCRdb shows in-frame clones only, minus some. The sample yields approximately 22,000 clones, approximately 71% seen once. Sequenced material: CD8+ T cells sorted from blood (inferred from file names), taken from a patient given nivolumab and ipilimumab in sequence. The sequence came from a human donor with melanoma.

CDR3 coding DNA: TGTGCCAGCAGCGTCGGGACAGGGTTCTACGAGCAGTACTTC. This gives the protein CASSVGTGFYEQYF. The chain recombines TRBV13 with TRBJ2-7, with 9 bases identical to TRBD1. This CDR3 is 14 amino acids long. Germline-derived CDR1 and CDR2 are PRHDT and FYEKMQ (reference sequence). With 5 bases clipped from V and 3 bases from J, the junction kept 5 bases outside the gene matches.